The subject of this entry is one TCR beta chain. Its antigen is unknown. The sample's time point: week 5, during vaccination. With topical imiquimod, each dose of the vaccine consisted of 300 ug of mutant IDH1 20-mer peptide. New WHO grade 3 or 4 astrocytomas that were IDH1-mutant and ATRX-lost had been found in donors. Libraries were prepared by immunoSEQ multiplex PCR; TCRdb keeps only in-frame clonotypes and omits some of them. This table holds roughly 50,000 clones, 75% to 85% found once. This entry belongs to a study of a mutant IDH1 vaccine in newly diagnosed glioma. Study as a whole: Eight vaccine doses were administered to patients at weeks 1, 3, 5, 7, 11, 15, 19 and 23.

The sequence derives from a man aged 25 to 40 with glioma. Sequenced here: PBMCs, sampled from a glioma patient whose treatment included an IDH1 peptide vaccine.

The CDR3 here is CAWGAGGGSTDTQYF. The CDR3 DNA reads TGTGCCTGGGGGGCTGGCGGGGGTAGTACAGATACGCAGTATTTT. The V gene is TRBV30, the J gene TRBJ2-3; 7 nucleotides align to TRBD2. The CDR3 has 15 amino acids. The V gene end was trimmed by 5 bases and the J gene end by 3 bases; junction bases not matched to a gene: 11. Germline V CDR1 and CDR2: GTSNPN, SVGIG (reference sequence).